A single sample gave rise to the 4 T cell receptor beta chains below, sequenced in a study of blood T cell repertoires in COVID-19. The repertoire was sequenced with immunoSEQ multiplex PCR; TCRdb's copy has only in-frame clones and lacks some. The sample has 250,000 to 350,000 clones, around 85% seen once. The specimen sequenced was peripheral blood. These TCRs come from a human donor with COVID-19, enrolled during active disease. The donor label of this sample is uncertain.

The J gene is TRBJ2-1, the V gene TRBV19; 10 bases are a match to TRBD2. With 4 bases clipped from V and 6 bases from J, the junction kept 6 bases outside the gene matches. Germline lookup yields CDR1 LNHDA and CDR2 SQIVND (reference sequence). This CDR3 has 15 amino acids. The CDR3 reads CASSSRGLALNEQFF. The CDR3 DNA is TGTGCCAGTAGTAGCAGGGGACTAGCGCTCAATGAGCAGTTCTTC.

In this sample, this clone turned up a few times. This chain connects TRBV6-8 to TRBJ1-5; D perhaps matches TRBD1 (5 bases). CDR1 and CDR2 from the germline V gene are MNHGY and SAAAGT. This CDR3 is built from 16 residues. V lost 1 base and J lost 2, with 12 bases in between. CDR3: CASSYFEGGGNQPQHF. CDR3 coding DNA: TGTGCCAGCAGTTACTTCGAGGGAGGGGGCAATCAGCCCCAGCATTTT.

The chain's CDR3 is CASSLAGGGNTEAFF. CDR3 nucleotide sequence: TGTGCCAGCAGCTTAGCGGGGGGGGGAAACACTGAAGCTTTCTTT. The chain is built from TRBV7-2 and TRBJ1-1; D is possibly TRBD1 (5 bases). CDR3 length equals 15 residues. The V and J ends lost 0 bases and 2 bases respectively, with 10 bases between them. Germline lookup yields CDR1 SGHTA and CDR2 FQGNSA.

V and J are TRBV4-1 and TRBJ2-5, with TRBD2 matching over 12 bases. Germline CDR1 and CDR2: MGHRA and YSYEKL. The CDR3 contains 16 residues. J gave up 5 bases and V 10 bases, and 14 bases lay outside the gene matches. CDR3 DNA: TGCGCCACCAGTTCGTCTAGCGGGAGGGCTTGGGAGACCCAGTACTTC. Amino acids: CATSSSSGRAWETQYF.